Listed below are T cell receptor beta chains from one sample, sequenced in a study of CD8+ T cells in alopecia areata. Sequencing used immunoSEQ multiplex PCR; TCRdb keeps in-frame clones, though not all of them. The sample has around 180,000 clones; over 55% are singletons. Sequenced here: CD4+ T cells sorted from blood, sampled at week 24, from a patient treated with tofacitinib. The receptor source for this set is a human donor with alopecia areata. Each CDR3 is given without its conserved first and last residue. The D gene is left open where the match is weak. Where a row states a size, it is once, few, many or the class of an expanded clone; other rows omit it.

v_gene	d_gene	j_gene	abundance	CDR3aa
TRBV4-3	NA	TRBJ2-3	once	ASSQTQSTDTQY
TRBV29-1	NA	TRBJ2-1	once	SVDGTHNEQF
TRBV21-1	NA	TRBJ1-2	NA	ASSKLGSPGGYT
TRBV5-6	TRBD2	TRBJ2-7	NA	ASSTSGAISYEQY
TRBV4-3	NA	TRBJ1-5	NA	ASSQAGGGQPQH
TRBV7-2	NA	TRBJ1-2	few	ASSKGSGQLVGYT
TRBV11-2	NA	TRBJ2-6	NA	ASSSTHSGANVLT
TRBV11-2	TRBD2	TRBJ2-2	few	ASSSRTSWAGELF
TRBV30	NA	TRBJ1-5	NA	AWSLDDQPQH
TRBV18	TRBD1	TRBJ2-2	few	ASSTQQGAPGELF
TRBV29-1	NA	TRBJ2-3	NA	SVSISGVVGTQY
TRBV30	NA	TRBJ2-7	NA	AWSNGGYEQY